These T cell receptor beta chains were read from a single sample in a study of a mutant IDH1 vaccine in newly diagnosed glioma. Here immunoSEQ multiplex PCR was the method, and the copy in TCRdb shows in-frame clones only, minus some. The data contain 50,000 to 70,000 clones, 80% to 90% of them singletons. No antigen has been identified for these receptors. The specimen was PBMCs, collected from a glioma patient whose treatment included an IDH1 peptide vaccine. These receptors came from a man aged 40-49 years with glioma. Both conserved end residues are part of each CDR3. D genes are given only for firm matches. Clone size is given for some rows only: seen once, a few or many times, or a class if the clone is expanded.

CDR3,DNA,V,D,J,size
CASSLGQGAYEKLFF,TGTGCCAGCAGCTTGGGACAGGGGGCTTATGAAAAACTGTTTTTT,TRBV5-8,TRBD1,TRBJ1-4,-
CASSVDPGAYGYTF,TGTGCCAGCAGCGTAGATCCGGGGGCCTATGGCTACACCTTC,TRBV9,-,TRBJ1-2,-
CEPVGEKTYEQYF,TGCGAACCCGTGGGGGAGAAAACCTACGAGCAGTACTTC,TRBV19,-,TRBJ2-7,-
CASSPTLNEQFF,TGTGCCAGCAGCCCAACCCTCAATGAGCAGTTCTTC,TRBV7-6,-,TRBJ2-1,-
CASSSAGEGTQYF,TGTGCCAGCAGTTCTGCGGGCGAGGGGACCCAGTACTTC,TRBV6-6,-,TRBJ2-5,-
CASSVLGGTTEAFF,TGTGCCAGCAGTGTTCTGGGAGGGACGACTGAAGCTTTCTTT,TRBV2,-,TRBJ1-1,few
CASSARLAGGEYAQYF,TGTGCCAGCAGCGCCCGACTAGCGGGGGGTGAATACGCCCAGTACTTC,TRBV9,TRBD2,TRBJ2-5,-
CASSSSGFTYEQYF,TGTGCCAGCAGCTCTAGCGGGTTTACCTACGAGCAGTACTTC,TRBV5-6,TRBD2,TRBJ2-7,-
CASSQDQAGIREQFF,TGTGCCAGCAGCCAAGATCAAGCCGGGATCCGTGAGCAGTTCTTC,TRBV4-2,-,TRBJ2-1,-
CASSTQGAEGNTIYF,TGTGCCAGCAGTACCCAGGGGGCTGAAGGAAACACCATATATTTT,TRBV6-5,TRBD1,TRBJ1-3,once
CASSPLGLAAYEQYF,TGTGCCAGCAGCCCTCTGGGACTAGCGGCCTACGAGCAGTACTTC,TRBV11-2,TRBD2,TRBJ2-7,-
CASSGSGRAHEQYF,TGTGCCAGCTCAGGGAGCGGGAGGGCCCACGAGCAGTACTTC,TRBV18,TRBD2,TRBJ2-7,few
CASSPNHRSEQYF,TGTGCCAGCAGCCCAAACCACCGGAGCGAGCAGTACTTC,TRBV7-8,-,TRBJ2-7,once
CATSTEGNQPQHF,TGTGCCACCAGCACAGAGGGCAATCAGCCCCAGCATTTT,TRBV15,-,TRBJ1-5,-
CASSLNTGSTDTQYF,TGTGCCAGCAGCTTAAATACAGGATCCACAGATACGCAGTATTTT,TRBV7-3,-,TRBJ2-3,once
CASSGARAYEQYF,TGTGCCAGCAGTGGCGCCAGAGCCTACGAGCAGTACTTC,TRBV2,-,TRBJ2-7,once
CASSQIGWVEYEQYF,TGTGCCAGCAGCCAAATAGGTTGGGTAGAGTACGAGCAGTACTTC,TRBV7-8,-,TRBJ2-7,-
CASSPARKETQYF,TGTGCCAGCAGCCCCGCCAGGAAAGAGACCCAGTACTTC,TRBV7-6,-,TRBJ2-5,-
CASGNRVGEQFF,TGTGCCAGCGGAAACAGGGTCGGTGAGCAGTTCTTC,TRBV7-9,-,TRBJ2-1,-
CASTQTGTGTYEQYF,TGTGCCAGTACTCAGACCGGGACAGGTACCTACGAGCAGTACTTC,TRBV19,TRBD1,TRBJ2-7,-
CASSLDTGELFF,TGTGCCAGCAGCTTGGACACCGGGGAGCTGTTTTTT,TRBV7-9,-,TRBJ2-2,few
CASGDPNREAFF,TGTGCCAGTGGGGACCCAAACAGGGAAGCTTTCTTT,TRBV28,-,TRBJ1-1,-
CASTRSGLVNPSQYF,TGTGCCAGCACCCGTTCGGGACTAGTAAATCCGTCCCAGTACTTC,TRBV7-9,TRBD2,TRBJ2-5,-
CASSYTGELFF,TGTGCCAGCAGCTACACCGGGGAGCTGTTTTTT,TRBV7-3,-,TRBJ2-2,few
CASNPSGRAQLDEQYF,TGTGCCAGCAATCCTAGCGGGAGGGCCCAGTTGGACGAGCAGTACTTC,TRBV9,TRBD2,TRBJ2-7,-
CASSPGQGTNGYTF,TGCGCCAGCAGCCCGGGACAGGGAACGAACGGCTACACCTTC,TRBV5-1,TRBD1,TRBJ1-2,few
CASSDQGGNEKLFF,TGTGCCAGCAGTGACCAGGGGGGAAATGAAAAACTGTTTTTT,TRBV28,TRBD1,TRBJ1-4,-
CASSELTGDVEQFF,TGTGCCAGCAGTGAACTGACAGGGGACGTTGAGCAGTTCTTC,TRBV6-1,TRBD1,TRBJ2-1,-
CASSPTGGLARDEQFF,TGTGCCAGCAGCCCGACCGGAGGACTAGCGAGGGATGAGCAGTTCTTC,TRBV7-3,TRBD2,TRBJ2-1,-
CASSLGWTARGDTQYF,TGTGCCAGCAGCTTAGGGTGGACGGCTCGGGGAGATACGCAGTATTTT,TRBV7-2,-,TRBJ2-3,-
CASSLEGGARDYGYTF,TGCGCCAGCAGCTTGGAGGGGGGGGCCCGTGACTATGGCTACACCTTC,TRBV5-1,-,TRBJ1-2,-
CASSFRPYTGFVQAYEQYF,TGTGCCAGCAGTTTTCGACCTTATACAGGGTTTGTGCAGGCCTACGAGCAGTACTTC,TRBV27,-,TRBJ2-7,few
CASSIFEAGLNEQYF,TGTGCCAGTAGTATCTTTGAGGCAGGGCTGAACGAGCAGTACTTC,TRBV19,-,TRBJ2-7,-
CASRRQGSTEAFF,TGTGCCAGCAGACGACAGGGGAGCACTGAAGCTTTCTTT,TRBV6-1,TRBD1,TRBJ1-1,-
CASTLLEGWNNEQFF,TGTGCCAGCACCCTACTGGAAGGGTGGAACAATGAGCAGTTCTTC,TRBV18,-,TRBJ2-1,-
CASSFPTGSNEQFF,TGTGCCAGCAGCTTTCCGACAGGGTCAAATGAGCAGTTCTTC,TRBV7-9,TRBD1,TRBJ2-1,-
CASSSSYEQYF,TGCGCCAGCAGCTCATCCTACGAGCAGTACTTC,TRBV5-1,-,TRBJ2-7,-
CASSYRGYEQYF,TGTGCCAGCAGTTACAGGGGCTACGAGCAGTACTTC,TRBV6-6,-,TRBJ2-7,-
CASSLGVASGSSYNEQFF,TGTGCCAGCAGCTTAGGGGTAGCGAGCGGGAGCTCCTACAATGAGCAGTTCTTC,TRBV7-9,TRBD2,TRBJ2-1,-
CASSHRDRVSELFF,TGTGCCAGCAGCCACCGGGACAGGGTCTCGGAACTGTTTTTT,TRBV11-1,TRBD1,TRBJ1-4,few
CASSPGAGGNYGYTF,TGCGCCAGCAGCCCTGGGGCAGGGGGCAACTATGGCTACACCTTC,TRBV5-1,TRBD1,TRBJ1-2,-
CASSPRGIAGVKYNEQFF,TGTGCCAGCTCACCACGCGGGATAGCGGGAGTTAAGTACAATGAGCAGTTCTTC,TRBV18,TRBD2,TRBJ2-1,-
CASSLEPSRNTEAFF,TGCGCCAGCAGCTTGGAACCCTCAAGAAACACTGAAGCTTTCTTT,TRBV5-1,-,TRBJ1-1,-
CASSFGGRGHTGELFF,TGTGCCAGCAGCTTTGGAGGCAGGGGGCACACCGGGGAGCTGTTTTTT,TRBV12-1,-,TRBJ2-2,-